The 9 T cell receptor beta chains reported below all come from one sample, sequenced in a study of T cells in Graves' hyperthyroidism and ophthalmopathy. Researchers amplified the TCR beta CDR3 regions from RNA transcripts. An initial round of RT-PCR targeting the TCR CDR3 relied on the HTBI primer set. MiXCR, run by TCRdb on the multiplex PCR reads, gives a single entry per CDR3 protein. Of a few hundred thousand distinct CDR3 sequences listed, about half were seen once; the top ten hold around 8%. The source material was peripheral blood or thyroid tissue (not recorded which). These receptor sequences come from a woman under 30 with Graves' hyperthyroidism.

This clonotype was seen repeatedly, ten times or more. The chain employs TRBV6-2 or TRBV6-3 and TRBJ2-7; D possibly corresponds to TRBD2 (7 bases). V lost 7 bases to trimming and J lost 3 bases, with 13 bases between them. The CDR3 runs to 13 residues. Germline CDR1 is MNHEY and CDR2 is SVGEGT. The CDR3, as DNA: TGTGCCAGCAAAGCAGGGGACTACTACGAGCAGTACTTC. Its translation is CASKAGDYYEQYF.

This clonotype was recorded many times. CDR3 residues: CASSLAVRRLRVSYEQYF. In DNA, the CDR3 is TGTGCCAGCAGCTTAGCGGTCCGCCGCCTTAGGGTCTCCTACGAGCAGTACTTC. The gene calls are TRBV7-9 and TRBJ2-7; no definite D call. The V gene lost 0 bases and the J gene lost 0 bases, with 18 bases spanning the gap. Germline V lookup: CDR1 SEHNR, CDR2 FQNEAQ (reference sequence). This CDR3 has 18 residues.

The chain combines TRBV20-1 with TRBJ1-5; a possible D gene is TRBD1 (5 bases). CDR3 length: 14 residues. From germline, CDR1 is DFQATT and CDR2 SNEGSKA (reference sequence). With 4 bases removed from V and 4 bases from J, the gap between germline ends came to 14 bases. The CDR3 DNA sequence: TGCAGTGCTACTAGCGCATGGGGGAATCAGCCCCAGCATTTT. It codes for CSATSAWGNQPQHF.

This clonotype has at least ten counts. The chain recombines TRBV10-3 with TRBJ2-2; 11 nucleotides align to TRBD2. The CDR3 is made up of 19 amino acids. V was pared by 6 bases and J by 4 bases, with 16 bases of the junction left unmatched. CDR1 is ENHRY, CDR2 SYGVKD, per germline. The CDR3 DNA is TGTGCCATCAGCTCCAAAAGCTCACTAGCGGGAGTAAGCACCGGGGAGCTGTTTTTT. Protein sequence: CAISSKSSLAGVSTGELFF.

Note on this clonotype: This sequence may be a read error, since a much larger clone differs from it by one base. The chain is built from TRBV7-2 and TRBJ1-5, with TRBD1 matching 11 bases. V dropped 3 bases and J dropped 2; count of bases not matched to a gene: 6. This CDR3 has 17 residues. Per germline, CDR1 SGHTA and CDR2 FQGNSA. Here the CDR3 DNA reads TGTGCCAGCAGCTTCGGGACAGGGGGATATGGCAATCAGCCCCAGCATTTT. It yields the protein CASSFGTGGYGNQPQHF.

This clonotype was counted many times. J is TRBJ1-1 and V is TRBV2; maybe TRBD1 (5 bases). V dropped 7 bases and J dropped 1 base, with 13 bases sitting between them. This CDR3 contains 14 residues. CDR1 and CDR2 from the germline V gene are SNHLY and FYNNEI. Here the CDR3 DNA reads TGTGCCAGCACGTCGAGGACAACGAACACTGAAGCTTTCTTT. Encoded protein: CASTSRTTNTEAFF.

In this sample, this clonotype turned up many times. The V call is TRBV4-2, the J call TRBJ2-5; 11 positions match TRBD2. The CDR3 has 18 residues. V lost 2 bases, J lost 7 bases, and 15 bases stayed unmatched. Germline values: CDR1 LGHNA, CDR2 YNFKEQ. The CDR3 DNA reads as TGTGCCAGCAGCCAACCGGGCGGAGAGACTAGCGGGGATGGGACCCAGTACTTC. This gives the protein CASSQPGGETSGDGTQYF.

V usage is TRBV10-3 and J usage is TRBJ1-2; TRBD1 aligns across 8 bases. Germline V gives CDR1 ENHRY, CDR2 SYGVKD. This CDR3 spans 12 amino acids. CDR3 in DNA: TGTGCGGAAACGGACAGGGTCAGTGGCTACACCTTC. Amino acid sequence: CAETDRVSGYTF.

CDR3 DNA sequence: TGTGCCACCAGTGAGACCCCGGGACTAGCGGGAGGGACCGGGGAGCTGTTTTTT. Translated, it gives CATSETPGLAGGTGELFF. The chain couples TRBV24-1 to TRBJ2-2; 16 positions agree with TRBD2. This CDR3 has 18 amino acids. Trimming took 4 bases from V and 5 from J; bases not matched to a gene: 6. CDR1 is KGHDR and CDR2 is SFDVKD in the germline V gene.